Sequencing of this T cell receptor (beta chain) was carried out in a study of blood T cell repertoires in COVID-19. Across the study: PBMCs, B-cell-depleted T cells, or T cells were the source of the cDNA or gDNA that made up the material.

Using immunoSEQ multiplex PCR, the repertoire was profiled, and TCRdb retains in-frame clones only, with some absent. Altogether 300,000 to 350,000 clones are present, 87% being singletons, with the ten largest covering around 2.1%. This CDR3 comprises 16 residues. CDR1 is WNHNN and CDR2 is SYGVQD in the germline V gene (reference sequence). The V end lost 0 bases, the J end lost 1 base, and 12 bases lay between the germline ends. The clonotype comes from a man younger than 35 with active or convalescent COVID-19. The J gene is TRBJ2-5, the V gene TRBV10-1; tentatively, D is TRBD2 (6 bases). The sequenced material came from peripheral blood. CDR3 in amino acids: CASSESRTSLQETQYF. Here the CDR3 DNA reads TGCGCCAGCAGTGAGTCAAGAACTAGCCTCCAAGAGACCCAGTACTTC.